Presented here are 22 T cell receptor beta chains from one specimen sequenced in a study of blood T cell repertoires in COVID-19. TCRdb keeps only in-frame clones here, not all; method: immunoSEQ multiplex PCR. The sample holds around 30,000 clones, approximately 93% seen once. The sequenced material came from peripheral blood. These receptors all stem from a male donor with active COVID-19.

V gene TRBV2 combines with J gene TRBJ2-5; 10 nucleotides align to TRBD2. The CDR3 contains 15 residues. J was trimmed by 4 bases and V by 5 bases; bases with no gene match: 7. Germline V gene lookup returns CDR1 SNHLY and CDR2 FYNNEI. For the CDR3, the DNA is TGTGCCAGCAGTCCTCAGCGGGGGGGGCGAGAGACCCAGTACTTC. It is translated as CASSPQRGGRETQYF.

To note about this clone: The same CDR3 also results from other DNA sequences found in this sample. The chain uses TRBV7-3 and TRBJ2-3; 15 positions match TRBD2. The CDR3 totals 16 residues. With V trimmed by 4 bases and J by 3 bases, 2 bases remained unmatched. The germline gives CDR1 SGHTA, CDR2 FQGTGA. CDR3 amino acids: CASSSGLAGGTDTQYF. CDR3 nucleotide sequence: TGTGCCAGCAGCTCGGGACTAGCGGGGGGTACAGATACGCAGTATTTT.

This chain links TRBV19 with TRBJ1-2; no definite D call. The V and J ends lost 8 bases and 4 bases respectively, with 8 bases between them. The CDR3 has 11 residues. The germline V gene has CDR1 LNHDA and CDR2 SQIVND (reference sequence). The DNA of the CDR3 is TGTGCCAGTGCGGTGGGCTATGGCTACACCTTC. It yields the protein CASAVGYGYTF.

The sample holds one count of this clone. The chain combines TRBV3-1 (or the pseudogene TRBV3-2) with TRBJ2-7, with TRBD1 as a possible D gene (5 bases). The CDR3 runs to 15 residues. Per germline, CDR1 LGHDT and CDR2 YNNKEL (reference sequence). Trimming took off 1 base at V and 2 bases at J, with 12 bases between the two ends. CDR3 region: CASSQGWQGPYEQYF. CDR3 DNA sequence: TGTGCCAGCAGCCAAGGGTGGCAGGGCCCCTACGAGCAGTACTTC.

The chain is built from TRBV6-2 or TRBV6-3 and TRBJ1-1; 9 nucleotides match TRBD1. In germline, CDR1 is MNHEY, CDR2 SVGEGT. The length of the CDR3 is 15 residues. V was clipped by 2 bases and J by 3 bases; unmatched bases: 4. CDR3 loop: CASSYTTGGHTEAFF. CDR3 nucleotides: TGTGCCAGCAGTTACACGACAGGGGGGCACACTGAAGCTTTCTTT.

The chain recombines TRBV30 with TRBJ1-4, with D perhaps matching TRBD1 (6 bases). Germline-derived CDR1 and CDR2 are GTSNPN and SVGIG (reference sequence). The CDR3 spans 14 residues. The V and J ends lost 0 bases and 7 bases respectively, with 12 bases between them. Here the CDR3 reads CAWSVTGGAEKLFF. CDR3 coding DNA: TGTGCCTGGAGTGTTACCGGGGGGGCTGAAAAACTGTTTTTT.

The J gene is TRBJ2-5, the V gene TRBV3-1 (or the pseudogene TRBV3-2); no firm D call. The CDR3 totals 15 residues. Trimming left V 3 bases short and J 5 bases short, with 16 bases between. CDR1 is LGHDT and CDR2 is YNNKEL in the germline V gene (reference sequence). This CDR3 reads CASSHADSRRETQYF. CDR3 DNA sequence: TGTGCCAGCAGCCATGCGGATTCCCGGCGGGAGACCCAGTACTTC.

This clone was detected only once. The chain joins TRBV5-1 to TRBJ2-5; 7 bases are shared with TRBD1. The ends lost 4 bases at V and 2 bases at J; junction bases unmatched: 5. The CDR3 is made up of 14 amino acids. Germline V CDR1 and CDR2: SGHRS, YFSETQ. CDR3 DNA: TGCGCCAGCAGCACTTCCAGGGGGCAAGAGACCCAGTACTTC. Its protein product is CASSTSRGQETQYF. The full variable domain, in which reference TRBV5-1 and TRBJ2-5 provide the parts outside the CDR3, is KAGVTQTPRYLIKTRGQQVTLSCSPISGHRSVSWYQQTPGQGLQFLFEYFSETQRNKGNFPGRFSGRQFSNSRSEMNVSTLELGDSALYLCASSTSRGQETQYFGPGTRLLVL.

The rearrangement links TRBV5-1 to TRBJ2-7; 10 bases fit TRBD1. CDR3 length equals 14 residues. J gave up 3 bases and V 4 bases, and 4 bases lay outside the gene matches. Germline V lookup: CDR1 SGHRS, CDR2 YFSETQ. CDR3 sequence reads: CASSPRDRGYEQYF. CDR3 bases: TGCGCCAGCAGCCCCCGGGACAGGGGCTACGAGCAGTACTTC.

J is TRBJ1-2 and V is TRBV4-3; 8 positions match TRBD1. V shed 4 bases, J shed 4 bases, and the junction held 2 bases outside the gene matches. Germline-derived CDR1 and CDR2 are LGHNA and YSLEER. This CDR3 contains 13 residues. The CDR3 sequence: CASSRDRLYGYTF. The CDR3 DNA follows: TGCGCCAGCAGCCGGGACAGGCTCTATGGCTACACCTTC.

This rearrangement joins TRBV7-7 to TRBJ2-3, with 13 bases aligning to TRBD2. Germline V gives CDR1 SSHAT, CDR2 FNYEAQ (reference sequence). CDR3 length equals 15 residues. J lost 5 bases, V lost 5 bases, and 4 bases had no gene match. Here the CDR3 reads CASSPGLAGVDTQYF. As DNA, the CDR3 is TGTGCCAGCAGCCCAGGACTAGCGGGGGTAGATACGCAGTATTTT.

The chain employs TRBV27 and TRBJ2-7, with 9 positions matching TRBD2. The CDR3 is 15 residues long. The V and J ends lost 5 bases and 2 bases, in that order; junction bases with no gene match: 7. Germline V CDR1 and CDR2: MNHEY, SMNVEV (reference sequence). Here the CDR3 reads CASSPQTSGAYEQYF. In DNA, the CDR3 is TGTGCCAGCAGTCCACAGACTAGCGGAGCCTACGAGCAGTACTTC.

A few counts support this clone. V gene TRBV4-3 combines with J gene TRBJ1-1, with D maybe TRBD1 (6 bases). The V end was cut by 1 base, the J end by 5 bases, with 11 bases between. The germline V gene has CDR1 LGHNA and CDR2 YSLEER. This CDR3 is built from 14 residues. This chain's CDR3 is CASSQVTGITEAFF. In DNA form, the CDR3 reads TGCGCCAGCAGCCAAGTTACAGGGATAACTGAAGCTTTCTTT.

V gene TRBV3-1 (or the pseudogene TRBV3-2) combines with J gene TRBJ2-3; 8 positions agree with TRBD1. V shed 2 bases, J shed 0 bases, and the junction held 7 bases outside the gene matches. The CDR3 runs to 17 residues. The V gene's germline CDR1 is LGHDT and CDR2 YNNKEL (reference sequence). CDR3 loop: CASSQPGTGGSTDTQYF. DNA of the CDR3: TGTGCCAGCAGCCAACCCGGGACAGGCGGTAGCACAGATACGCAGTATTTT.

The chain employs TRBV6-6 and TRBJ1-1, with 7 bases lining up with TRBD1. The V gene end was trimmed by 6 bases and the J gene end by 0 bases; junction bases not matched to a gene: 7. The CDR3 sequence is 15 residues long. Germline values: CDR1 MNHNY, CDR2 SVGAGI (reference sequence). CDR3 amino acids: CASSWTGSMNTEAFF. In DNA form, the CDR3 reads TGTGCCAGCAGCTGGACAGGCTCTATGAACACTGAAGCTTTCTTT.

The genes are TRBV7-2 and TRBJ1-2, with D hard to call. CDR1 is SGHTA, CDR2 FQGNSA, per germline. V was shortened by 2 bases and J by 0 bases, with 7 bases between the two germline ends. This CDR3 contains 14 residues. The CDR3 DNA follows: TGTGCCAGCAGCTTACGCTATTCTAACTATGGCTACACCTTC. Translated, it gives CASSLRYSNYGYTF.

The CDR3 region has the DNA TGTGCCAGCAGCCCCGGGACTAGGCCCCTTTCTCAGTATTTT. Its protein is CASSPGTRPLSQYF. This chain joins TRBV5-4 and TRBJ2-3; 8 bases fit TRBD2. The CDR3 length is 14 residues. The J segment lost 12 bases and the V segment lost 4 bases, leaving 13 bases of the junction unmatched. Germline CDR1 is SGHNT and CDR2 is YYREEE (reference sequence).

This clone was seen a single time. This chain links TRBV7-8 with TRBJ2-7; tentatively, D is TRBD2 (7 bases). Germline assignment: CDR1 SGHVS and CDR2 FQNEAQ. The length of the CDR3 is 15 residues. Trimming cost V 4 bases and J 2 bases, with 15 bases left between them. CDR3 protein: CASSSEGGSPYEQYF. In DNA form, the CDR3 reads TGTGCCAGCAGCTCTGAGGGGGGGTCGCCCTACGAGCAGTACTTC. Combining the CDR3 with reference TRBV7-8 and TRBJ2-7 gives the whole variable domain GAGVSQSPRYKVAKRGQDVALRCDPISGHVSLFWYQQALGQGPEFLTYFQNEAQLDKSGLPSDRFFAERPEGSVSTLKIQRTQQEDSAVYLCASSSEGGSPYEQYFGPGTRLTVT.

In this sample, this clone turned up a few times. The chain employs TRBV2 and TRBJ1-6, with D unclear. V dropped 11 bases and J dropped 0 bases, with 8 bases sitting between them. The germline V gene has CDR1 SNHLY and CDR2 FYNNEI. This CDR3 spans 13 amino acids. The CDR3 DNA reads TGTGCCGGGAGTAGCTCCTATAATTCACCCCTCCACTTT. This gives the protein CAGSSSYNSPLHF.

The J gene is TRBJ1-2, the V gene TRBV6-2 or TRBV6-3; tentatively, D is TRBD1 (6 bases). Per germline, CDR1 MNHEY and CDR2 SVGEGT. CDR3 size: 13 residues. Deletions cut 5 bases from V and 4 bases from J, with 11 bases between. As DNA, the CDR3 is TGTGCCAGCAGTCGACAGGCCGTCTATGGCTACACCTTC. This translates into CASSRQAVYGYTF.

This chain links TRBV11-2 with TRBJ1-1; D is unresolved. Deletions cut 5 bases from V and 1 base from J, with 11 bases between. This CDR3 spans 14 amino acids. Germline V gene data show CDR1 as SGHAT and CDR2 as FQNNGV. The CDR3: CASSGGSANTEAFF. For the CDR3, the DNA is TGTGCCAGCAGCGGCGGATCAGCGAACACTGAAGCTTTCTTT.

The chain joins TRBV5-1 to TRBJ2-6; no firm D call. This CDR3 is built from 15 residues. CDR1 SGHRS and CDR2 YFSETQ come from the germline V gene. V was clipped by 0 bases and J by 2 bases, with 6 bases between them. CDR3 protein: CASSLAPAGANVLTF. The CDR3 nucleotides read TGCGCCAGCAGCTTGGCCCCTGCTGGGGCCAACGTCCTGACTTTC.